The clone carrying this T cell receptor beta chain was seen at least ten times. Graves' hyperthyroidism qualified as stable when ophthalmopathy did not progress within 18 months. Hyperthyroidism patients were newly diagnosed, had disease duration under 2 months, and were aged 18 to 65 years. Uncontrolled infection, other autoimmune disease, pregnancy or lactation excluded patients. The TCR beta CDR3 regions underwent amplification using RNA transcripts as the source. First-round RT-PCR targeting the TCR CDR3 was performed with the HTBI primer set. MiXCR was run by TCRdb on the multiplex PCR reads, yielding one entry per CDR3 protein. This table holds about 520,000 distinct CDR3 sequences, less than 25% found once. CDR3 length: 14 residues. Germline assignment: CDR1 SQVTM and CDR2 ANQGSEA. The sample is drawn from a study of T cells in Graves' hyperthyroidism and ophthalmopathy. Study-level background: The initial diagnosis was the point when peripheral blood was collected, ahead of any treatment.

This sequence originates from a man aged 18 to 35 with Graves' hyperthyroidism. The rearrangement links TRBV29-1 to TRBJ1-5, with 8 bases identical to TRBD1. Sequenced: blood. The CDR3 bases are TGCACAGCAGGGGGCCCGTATAGCAATCAGCCCCAGCATTTT. Its translation: CTAGGPYSNQPQHF.